This TCR beta chain was sequenced during a study of cytomegalovirus exposure and HLA in healthy donors. General study findings and limits: TCR beta sequences reportedly predicted most subjects' HLA-A and HLA-B alleles accurately. A previous analysis found most TCR beta V segments productive roughly 90% or roughly 30% of the time.

This CDR3 has 16 residues. V was clipped by 2 bases and J by 2 bases; unmatched bases: 5. The germline gives CDR1 MNHEY, CDR2 SVGAGI. As regards this clone: Its target is unknown.

The study ran its PCR with 60 Vbeta and 13 Jbeta primers. Clones were read by immunoSEQ multiplex PCR, and TCRdb kept only the in-frame ones, dropping some. The sample has over 120,000 clones, around 67% seen once. Specimen: PBMCs. This sequence originates from a man younger than 35 in good health and CMV-seropositive. The chain joins TRBV6-5 to TRBJ1-2; TRBD1 aligns across 10 bases. The CDR3 DNA sequence: TGTGCCAGCAGTTACCAGACAGGGGGCGCCAACTATGGCTACACCTTC. The encoded protein is CASSYQTGGANYGYTF.